This T cell receptor beta chain was obtained from a study of OX40 agonist ivuxolimab in advanced cancers. The wider study: Patients treated during dose escalation were battling hepatocellular carcinoma, melanoma, renal cell or head and neck cancer. Overall study results and limits: Certain nonresponders likewise exhibited a low normalized T-cell clonal expansion. CD4+ and CD8+ blood T cells expanded clonally by week 6 at 0.1 to 3.0 mg/kg.

The table came from immunoSEQ multiplex PCR; TCRdb's copy has only in-frame clones and leaves some out. Of approximately 71,000 clones in the sample, around 84% were seen once. Of note for this clone: Its target is unknown.

This CDR3 comprises 14 residues. CDR1 SEHNR and CDR2 FQNEAQ come from the germline V gene (reference sequence). Trimming left V 2 bases short and J 8 bases short, with 12 bases between. The chain recombines TRBV7-9 with TRBJ1-4; D not resolved. Sequencing used CD4+ or CD8+ T cells sorted from blood, obtained in a trial of the OX40 agonist ivuxolimab. The clonotype originates from an adult with an advanced solid tumor such as melanoma, head and neck, liver or kidney cancer. The CDR3 is CASSLTPEWEKLFF. The CDR3 nucleotides are TGTGCCAGCAGCTTAACGCCCGAATGGGAAAAACTGTTTTTT. The entire variable domain, with the rest obtained from reference TRBV7-9 and TRBJ1-4, is as follows: DTGVSQNPRHKITKRGQNVTFRCDPISEHNRLYWYRQTLGQGPEFLTYFQNEAQLEKSRLLSDRFSAERPKGSFSTLEIQRTEQGDSAMYLCASSLTPEWEKLFFGSGTQLSVL.